Following are 27 T cell receptor beta chains from one sample sequenced in a study of tumor-infiltrating lymphocytes in primary liver carcinoma. Co-extraction of both nucleic acids (RNA and DNA) used about 19-33 mg of unsorted bulk tissue. A primer matching the constant region was used to make TCR beta cDNA from 450 to 500 ng of total RNA. Libraries covering TCR beta were generated through three nested multiplex PCR rounds (using a slightly modified ARM-PCR). Rounds one and two of PCR, each of around 9 cycles, were primed with TRBV1-TRBV30 forward primers and a C-beta reverse primer. TCRdb recomputed calls from the multiplex PCR reads with MiXCR, one row per CDR3 protein. The data show approximately 110,000 distinct CDR3 sequences, around two thirds seen once. Sequencing was performed on liver tumor tissue from sampling region 1. The subset was: tumor region T1, superior pole. These receptors came from a woman aged 55-70 years with primary liver carcinoma and hepatitis B virus infection.

This clonotype was detected ten times or more. V is TRBV24-1 and J is TRBJ2-4; TRBD2 matches at 8 bases. V dropped 6 bases and J dropped 1; count of bases not matched to a gene: 13. The CDR3 is 18 amino acids. Germline loops: CDR1 KGHDR, CDR2 SFDVKD. CDR3 coding DNA: TGTGCCACCAGTTGGCGTAGCGGGATTGTTTTGGCCAAAAACATTCAGTACTTC. This translates into CATSWRSGIVLAKNIQYF.

About this clonotype itself: This CDR3 is missing its conserved last phenylalanine or tryptophan, likely due to a read error. The chain couples TRBV5-4 to TRBJ1-1; 8 nucleotides line up with TRBD1. Germline V CDR1 and CDR2: SGHNT, YYREEE (reference sequence). This CDR3 is 15 amino acids long. CDR3 protein: CGSSPGTGRDTEAFL. The CDR3 DNA reads as TGTGGCAGCAGCCCCGGGACAGGTAGGGACACTGAAGCTTTCTTA.

This clonotype was seen repeatedly, ten times or more. The chain uses TRBV5-4 and TRBJ2-3, with a tentative D call TRBD2 (6 bases). V was shortened by 4 bases and J by 5 bases, with 14 bases between the two germline ends. CDR3 length: 14 amino acids. Germline V gene data show CDR1 as SGHNT and CDR2 as YYREEE (reference sequence). CDR3 nucleotide sequence: TGTGCCAGCAGCCCCGGAGGGAGAGGAGATACGCAGTATTTT. Translation: CASSPGGRGDTQYF.

As for this clonotype: A much larger clone differs by one base, so this may be a read error. This chain connects TRBV10-3 to TRBJ2-7, with 10 bases that match TRBD1. This CDR3 region has 14 residues. Germline V gene data show CDR1 as ENHRY and CDR2 as SYGVKD. J lost 4 bases, V lost 11 bases, and 11 bases had no gene match. The CDR3 here is CASEEGQGFYEQYF. The CDR3 bases are TGTGCCTCCGAGGAGGGACAGGGGTTTTACGAGCAGTACTTC.

Concerning this clonotype itself: A read error may be the cause here, since a much bigger clone is one base away. V gene TRBV12-3 or TRBV12-4 combines with J gene TRBJ1-1; D may be TRBD1 (5 bases). Trimming removed 4 bases from V and 11 bases from J, with 17 bases in between. The CDR3 length is 13 residues. Here the CDR3 reads CASSYSGLGGAFF. The CDR3 nucleotides read TGTGCCAGCAGTTATAGCGGGTTGGGGGGGGCTTTCTTT.

This clonotype was recorded at least ten times. The J gene is TRBJ1-2, the V gene TRBV11-2; 8 bases are a match to TRBD1. V shed 6 bases, J shed 7 bases, and the junction held 10 bases outside the gene matches. Germline values: CDR1 SGHAT, CDR2 FQNNGV. There are 14 residues in the CDR3. As DNA, the CDR3 is TGTGCCAGCAGTCCTACCCAGGGGGCAGGTGGCTACACCTTC. It yields the protein CASSPTQGAGGYTF. Combining the CDR3 with reference TRBV11-2 and TRBJ1-2 gives the whole variable domain EAGVAQSPRYKIIEKRQSVAFWCNPISGHATLYWYQQILGQGPKLLIQFQNNGVVDDSQLPKDRFSAERLKGVDSTLKIQPAKLEDSAVYLCASSPTQGAGGYTFGSGTRLTVV.

Concerning this clonotype itself: A much larger clone sits a single nucleotide away, making a read error possible. This chain links TRBV6-6 with TRBJ2-2; 10 nucleotides agree with TRBD1. Germline CDR1 MNHNY, CDR2 SVGAGI (reference sequence). The CDR3 consists of 15 residues. In nucleotides, the CDR3 is TGTGCCAGCAGTTACTCGGGACAGGGGACCGGGGAGCTGTCTTTT. Encoded protein: CASSYSGQGTGELSF.

This sequence joins TRBV6-1 and TRBJ2-7; D is uncertain. Trimming removed 1 base from V and 0 bases from J, with 10 bases in between. The CDR3 totals 15 residues. Germline V gives CDR1 MNHNS, CDR2 SASEGT. CDR3 protein: CASSEEVESSYEQYF. The DNA of the CDR3 is TGTGCCAGCAGTGAAGAGGTGGAAAGCTCCTACGAGCAGTACTTC.

CDR3 protein: CASSPRSGQIAKTIQYF. The CDR3 DNA sequence: TGTGCCAGCAGCCCCCGATCGGGGCAGATAGCCAAAACCATCCAGTACTTC. The chain carries TRBV11-3 and TRBJ2-4; possibly TRBD1 or TRBD2 for D (5 bases each). V was cut by 5 bases and J by 13 bases, with 30 bases left in between. Germline V lookup: CDR1 SGHNT, CDR2 YENEEA. This CDR3 has 17 residues.

This clonotype was seen at least ten times. V usage is TRBV6-2 or TRBV6-3 and J usage is TRBJ2-1, with TRBD1 matching over 9 bases. Germline V gene data show CDR1 as MNHEY and CDR2 as SVGEGT. Trimming at V came to 5 bases and at J to 7 bases, leaving 12 bases not matched to a gene. The CDR3 runs 16 residues. CDR3 region: CASSHIGQGLLNEQFF. In DNA, the CDR3 is TGTGCCAGCAGTCACATCGGACAGGGGTTATTGAATGAGCAGTTCTTC.

The chain employs TRBV11-2 and TRBJ1-2; D is unresolved. There are 13 residues in the CDR3. Germline values: CDR1 SGHAT, CDR2 FQNNGV. V lost 7 bases, J lost 0 bases, and 9 bases lay in between. This chain's CDR3 is CASIEPTNYGYTF. DNA for the CDR3: TGTGCCAGCATAGAGCCTACTAACTATGGCTACACCTTC. The whole variable domain, filled in from reference TRBV11-2 and TRBJ1-2, reads EAGVAQSPRYKIIEKRQSVAFWCNPISGHATLYWYQQILGQGPKLLIQFQNNGVVDDSQLPKDRFSAERLKGVDSTLKIQPAKLEDSAVYLCASIEPTNYGYTFGSGTRLTVV.

This chain joins TRBV5-6 and TRBJ2-3, with D perhaps assigned TRBD1 or TRBD2 (5 bases each). V was trimmed by 1 base and J by 4 bases, leaving 10 bases between them. Germline CDR1 SGHDT, CDR2 YYEEEE. This CDR3 spans 14 amino acids. For the CDR3, the DNA is TGTGCCAGCAGCTTGTGGGGGACCGCAGATACGCAGTATTTT. Translated, it gives CASSLWGTADTQYF.

Concerning this clonotype itself: Because it lacks the conserved phenylalanine or tryptophan at the end, this CDR3 is likely a read error. This chain connects TRBV11-2 to TRBJ1-1; D is undetermined. Germline CDR1 is SGHAT and CDR2 is FQNNGV. CDR3 length equals 13 residues. CDR3 sequence: CARSLTQNTEAFL. The CDR3 DNA reads as TGTGCCAGGAGCTTAACACAGAACACTGAAGCTTTCCTT.

Of note for this clonotype: A junction boundary mismatches the germline segment, possibly from a read error. The chain joins TRBV11-3 to TRBJ2-1; possibly TRBD2 for D (5 bases). Germline V gene data show CDR1 as SGHNT and CDR2 as YENEEA. This CDR3 region has 13 residues. The CDR3 DNA reads TGTGCCTGCAGTGGCGGAGGTTACAATGAGCAGTTCTTC. It is translated as CACSGGGYNEQFF.

The CDR3 sequence: CASSFGTGGSGTGELFF. CDR3 sequence (DNA): TGTGCCAGCAGCTTTGGGACAGGGGGCTCGGGCACCGGGGAGCTGTTTTTT. The rearrangement uses TRBV5-4 and TRBJ2-2; 12 nucleotides match TRBD1. The CDR3 contains 17 residues. J lost 4 bases, V lost 2 bases, and 6 bases had no gene match. Germline CDR1 is SGHNT and CDR2 is YYREEE (reference sequence).

This rearrangement joins TRBV5-1 to TRBJ2-1, with 7 bases matching TRBD1. The germline CDR1 and CDR2 sequences are SGHRS and YFSETQ. Losses at the gene ends were 6 bases for V and 7 bases for J; bases not matched to a gene: 13. This CDR3 comprises 15 residues. The CDR3 bases are TGCGCCAGCACCGACCTGAGACAGGGTAGGAATGAGCAGTTCTTC. Amino acid sequence: CASTDLRQGRNEQFF.

A word on this clonotype: One junction end does not reproduce the germline sequence, and a read error may be involved. The chain employs TRBV11-1 and TRBJ2-6, with D possibly being TRBD2 (6 bases). Germline lookup yields CDR1 SGHAT and CDR2 FQDESV (reference sequence). The CDR3 loop spans 16 amino acids. CDR3 loop: CASEPGLASGANVLTF. The DNA of the CDR3 is TGCGCCAGCGAGCCGGGTCTAGCGTCTGGGGCCAACGTCCTGACTTTC.

This clonotype has a handful of counts. The junction departs from the called germline gene at one end, perhaps through a read error. The V and J genes are TRBV4-1 and TRBJ2-7; the D call may be TRBD1 or TRBD2 (5 bases each). This CDR3 comprises 15 residues. Per the germline V gene, CDR1 is MGHRA and CDR2 is YSYEKL. As DNA, the CDR3 is TGCGCCAGCAGCCAAGAGGGGGTAAGCTCCTACGGGCAGTACTTC. Translating it yields CASSQEGVSSYGQYF.

The table lists this clonotype with many counts. The gene calls are TRBV29-1 and TRBJ1-2; a possible D gene is TRBD1 (6 bases). Trimming stripped 5 bases from V and 4 bases from J, with 14 bases between. Germline V gene lookup returns CDR1 SQVTM and CDR2 ANQGSEA. There are 13 residues in the CDR3. The CDR3 bases are TGCAGCGTTCGGGGGGGCGCGGTCTATGGCTACACCTTC. It encodes CSVRGGAVYGYTF.

For this clonotype: A much larger clone sits a single nucleotide away, making a read error possible. CDR3 region: CAISPVGGYTF. As DNA, the CDR3 is TGTGCCATCAGTCCCGTTGGCGGCTACACCTTC. The chain combines TRBV6-1 with TRBJ1-2; D unclear. Germline lookup yields CDR1 MNHNS and CDR2 SASEGT. This CDR3 spans 11 amino acids.

Note on this clonotype: At one end, the junction sequence differs from germline, possibly due to a read error. The chain has TRBV6-1 and TRBJ1-5; the D is unclear. Germline-derived CDR1 and CDR2 are MNHNS and SASEGT. The CDR3 has 15 amino acids. Here the CDR3 reads CASNEEGGSNQPQHF. The CDR3 region has the DNA TGTGCCAGCAATGAAGAGGGAGGGAGCAATCAGCCCCAGCATTTT.

This clonotype was detected only a few times. One end of the junction varies from germline; a read error may be responsible. The J gene is TRBJ2-1, the V gene TRBV4-1, with D possibly being TRBD1 or TRBD2 (6 bases each). This CDR3 contains 15 residues. Per germline, CDR1 MGHRA and CDR2 YSYEKL. The chain's CDR3 is CASSQPDWRDNEQLF. The CDR3 DNA follows: TGCGCCAGCAGCCAACCGGACTGGCGGGACAATGAGCAGCTCTTC.

Comment on this clonotype: Relative to the germline gene, one junction end is altered; a read error may explain this. V and J are TRBV11-2 and TRBJ2-1; no clear D. The CDR3 has 12 residues. Germline values: CDR1 SGHAT, CDR2 FQNNGV. CDR3 sequence: CVSSPQIRVQFF. The CDR3 nucleotides read TGTGTCAGCAGCCCTCAAATTCGAGTGCAGTTCTTC.

The gene calls are TRBV2 and TRBJ1-2; no clear D. The CDR3 covers 12 residues. Between the trimmed V and J ends, which lost 3 bases and 4 bases, there was a span of 6 bases. The germline gives CDR1 SNHLY, CDR2 FYNNEI. DNA for the CDR3: TGTGCCAGCAGTGATACGGTCTATGGCTACACCTTC. Its protein product is CASSDTVYGYTF.

This clonotype appeared a few times. At one end, the junction sequence differs from germline, possibly due to a read error. The J gene is TRBJ2-2, the V gene TRBV4-2, with 7 nucleotides matching TRBD1. Germline CDR1 LGHNA, CDR2 YNFKEQ. The CDR3 is 15 amino acids. The CDR3 nucleotides are TGTGTCAGCAGCCAAGACCGGCACAGGGGCGGGGAGCTGTTTTTT. Translated: CVSSQDRHRGGELFF.

As regards this clonotype: A read error is likely, as this CDR3 ends without the conserved phenylalanine or tryptophan. The genes are TRBV5-8 and TRBJ2-3; D is possibly TRBD1 (6 bases). The V gene's germline CDR1 is SGHTS and CDR2 YDEGEE. The length of the CDR3 is 13 residues. The CDR3 nucleotides read TGTGCTAGCAGAAAGATCCAGGGGATTGCGCAGTATTCT. Protein sequence: CASRKIQGIAQYS.

A remark on this clonotype: This sequence may be a read error, since a much larger clone differs from it by one base. The chain couples TRBV6-1 to TRBJ2-6; D possibly corresponds to TRBD2 (7 bases). The CDR3 runs to 15 residues. From germline, CDR1 is MNHNS and CDR2 SASEGT. CDR3: CASFLGGAGANALTF. DNA for the CDR3: TGTGCCAGCTTCTTAGGGGGGGCTGGGGCCAACGCCCTGACTTTC.